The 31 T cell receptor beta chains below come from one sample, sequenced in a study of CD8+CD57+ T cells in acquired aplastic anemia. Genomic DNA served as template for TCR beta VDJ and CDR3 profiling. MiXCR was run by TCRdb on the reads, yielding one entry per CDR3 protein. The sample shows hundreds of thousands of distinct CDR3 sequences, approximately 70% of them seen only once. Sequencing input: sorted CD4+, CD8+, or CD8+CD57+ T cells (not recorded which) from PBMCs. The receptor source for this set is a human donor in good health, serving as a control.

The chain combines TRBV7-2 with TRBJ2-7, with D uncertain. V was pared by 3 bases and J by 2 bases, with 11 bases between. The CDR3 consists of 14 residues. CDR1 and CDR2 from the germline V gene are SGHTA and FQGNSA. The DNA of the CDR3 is TGTGCCAGCAGCTTCACGCCAGAGGCCTACGAGCAGTACTTC. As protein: CASSFTPEAYEQYF.

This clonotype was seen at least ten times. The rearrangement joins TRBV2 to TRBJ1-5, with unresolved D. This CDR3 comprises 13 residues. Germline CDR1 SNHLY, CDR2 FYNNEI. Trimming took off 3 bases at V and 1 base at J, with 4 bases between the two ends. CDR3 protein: CASSDESNQPQHF. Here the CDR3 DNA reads TGTGCCAGCAGTGATGAGAGCAATCAGCCCCAGCATTTT.

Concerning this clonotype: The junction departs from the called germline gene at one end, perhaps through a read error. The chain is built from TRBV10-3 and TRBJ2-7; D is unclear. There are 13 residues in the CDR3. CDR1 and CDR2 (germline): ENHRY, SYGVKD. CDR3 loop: CAISAEANYEHTF. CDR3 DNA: TGTGCCATCAGTGCGGAAGCTAACTATGAGCACACCTTC.

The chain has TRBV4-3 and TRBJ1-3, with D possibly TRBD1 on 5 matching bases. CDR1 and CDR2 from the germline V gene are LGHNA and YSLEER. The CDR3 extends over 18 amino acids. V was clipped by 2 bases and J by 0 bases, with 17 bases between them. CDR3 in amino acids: CASSQQPGPMSSGNTIYF. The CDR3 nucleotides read TGCGCCAGCAGCCAACAGCCGGGACCGATGAGCTCTGGAAACACCATATATTTT.

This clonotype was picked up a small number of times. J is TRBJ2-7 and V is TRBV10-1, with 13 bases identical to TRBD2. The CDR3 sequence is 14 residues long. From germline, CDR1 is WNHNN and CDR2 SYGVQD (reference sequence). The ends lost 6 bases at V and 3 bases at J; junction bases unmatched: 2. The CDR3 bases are TGCGCCAGCAGGAGACTAGCGGGGGGCTACGAGCAGTACTTC. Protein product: CASRRLAGGYEQYF.

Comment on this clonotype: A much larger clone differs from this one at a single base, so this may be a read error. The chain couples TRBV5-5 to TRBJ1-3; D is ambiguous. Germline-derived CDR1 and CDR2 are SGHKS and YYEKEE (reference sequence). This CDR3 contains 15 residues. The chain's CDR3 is CASSPAGSAGNTTYF. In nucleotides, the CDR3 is TGTGCCAGCAGCCCCGCGGGATCGGCTGGAAACACCACATATTTT.

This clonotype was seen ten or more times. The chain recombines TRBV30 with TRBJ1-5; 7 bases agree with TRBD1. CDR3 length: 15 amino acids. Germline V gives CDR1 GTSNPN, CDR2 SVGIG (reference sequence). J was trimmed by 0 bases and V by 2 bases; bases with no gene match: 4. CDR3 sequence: CAWSYGQDSNQPQHF. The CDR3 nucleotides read TGTGCCTGGAGTTACGGACAGGATAGCAATCAGCCCCAGCATTTT.

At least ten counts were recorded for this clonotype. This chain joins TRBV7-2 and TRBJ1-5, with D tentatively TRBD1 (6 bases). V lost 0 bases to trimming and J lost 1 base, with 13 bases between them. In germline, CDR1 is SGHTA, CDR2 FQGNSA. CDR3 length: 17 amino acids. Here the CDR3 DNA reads TGTGCCAGCAGCTTAGCAGGGGGGGGCTGGAGCAATCAGCCCCAGCATTTT. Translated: CASSLAGGGWSNQPQHF.

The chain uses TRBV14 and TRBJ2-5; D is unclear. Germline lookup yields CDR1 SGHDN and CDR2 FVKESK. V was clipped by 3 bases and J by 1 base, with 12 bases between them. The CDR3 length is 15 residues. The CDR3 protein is CASSHWHLSQETQYF. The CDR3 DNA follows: TGTGCCAGCAGCCACTGGCACTTGTCCCAAGAGACCCAGTACTTC.

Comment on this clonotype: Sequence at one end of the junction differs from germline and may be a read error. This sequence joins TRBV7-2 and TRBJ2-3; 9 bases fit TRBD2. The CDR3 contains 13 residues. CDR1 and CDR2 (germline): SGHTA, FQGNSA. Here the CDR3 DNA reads TGTGCCAGCAGCTTAGCGGCGGGGGGGACTCAAGCTTTC. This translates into CASSLAAGGTQAF.

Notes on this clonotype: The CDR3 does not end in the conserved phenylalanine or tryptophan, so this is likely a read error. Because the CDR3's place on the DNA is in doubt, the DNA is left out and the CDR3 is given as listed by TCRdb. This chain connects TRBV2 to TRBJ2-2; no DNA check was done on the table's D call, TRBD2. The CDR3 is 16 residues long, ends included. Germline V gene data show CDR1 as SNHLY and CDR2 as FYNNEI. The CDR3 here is CASSVAGEVTNVLTFG.

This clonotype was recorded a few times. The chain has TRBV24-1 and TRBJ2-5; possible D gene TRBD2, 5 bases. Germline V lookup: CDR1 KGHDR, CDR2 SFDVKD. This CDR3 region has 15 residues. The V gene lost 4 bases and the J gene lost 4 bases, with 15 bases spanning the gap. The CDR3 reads CATSEEVGARETQYF. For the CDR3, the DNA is TGTGCCACCAGTGAAGAGGTGGGAGCGAGAGAGACCCAGTACTTC.

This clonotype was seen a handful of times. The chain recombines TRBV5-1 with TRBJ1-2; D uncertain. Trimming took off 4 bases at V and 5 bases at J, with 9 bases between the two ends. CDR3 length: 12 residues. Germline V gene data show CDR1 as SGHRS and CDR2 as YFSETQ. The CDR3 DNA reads TGCGCCAGCAGCACGGAGGATTATGGCTACACCTTC. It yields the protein CASSTEDYGYTF.

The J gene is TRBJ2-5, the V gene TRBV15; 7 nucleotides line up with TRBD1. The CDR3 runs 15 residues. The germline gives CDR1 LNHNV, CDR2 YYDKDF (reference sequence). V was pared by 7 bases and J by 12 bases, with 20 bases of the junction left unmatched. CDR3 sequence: CATTFRQGRHGTEYF. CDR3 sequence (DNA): TGTGCCACCACCTTCCGACAGGGCCGCCACGGCACTGAGTACTTC.

The CDR3 protein is CSAPGQYGASQYF. CDR3 nucleotides: TGCAGTGCCCCGGGACAGTACGGTGCCTCCCAGTACTTC. The chain carries TRBV20-1 and TRBJ2-5, with TRBD1 identical over 7 bases. J was trimmed by 9 bases and V by 6 bases; bases with no gene match: 13. Germline CDR1 is DFQATT and CDR2 is SNEGSKA (reference sequence). CDR3 length: 13 residues.

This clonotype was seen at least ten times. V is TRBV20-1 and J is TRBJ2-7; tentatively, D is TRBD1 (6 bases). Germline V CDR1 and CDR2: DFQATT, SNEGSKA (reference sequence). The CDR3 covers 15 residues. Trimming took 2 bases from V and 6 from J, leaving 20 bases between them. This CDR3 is CSARKTLSGTSEQYF. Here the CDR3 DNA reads TGCAGTGCTAGAAAAACTCTATCCGGGACATCCGAGCAGTACTTC.

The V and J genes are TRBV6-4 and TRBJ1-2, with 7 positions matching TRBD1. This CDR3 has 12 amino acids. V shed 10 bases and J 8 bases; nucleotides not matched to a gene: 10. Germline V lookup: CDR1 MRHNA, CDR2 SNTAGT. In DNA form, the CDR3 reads TGTGCCATCAGCGACAGGGTGAGAGGCTACACCTTC. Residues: CAISDRVRGYTF.

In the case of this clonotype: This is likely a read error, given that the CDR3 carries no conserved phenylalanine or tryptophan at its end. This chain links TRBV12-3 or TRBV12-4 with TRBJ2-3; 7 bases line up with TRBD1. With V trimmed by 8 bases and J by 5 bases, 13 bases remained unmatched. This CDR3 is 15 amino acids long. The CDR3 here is CASARDSSRKDTQYL. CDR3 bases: TGTGCCAGCGCCCGGGACAGTAGTCGTAAAGATACGCAGTATCTT.

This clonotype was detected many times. Here the CDR3 DNA reads TGTGCCATCAGTCCCGGGACAGGGTCTAACGAGCAGTACTTC. This translates into CAISPGTGSNEQYF. V gene TRBV10-3 combines with J gene TRBJ2-7, with 9 bases fitting TRBD1. V shed 5 bases and J 5 bases; nucleotides not matched to a gene: 7. Germline loops: CDR1 ENHRY, CDR2 SYGVKD. CDR3 length: 14 amino acids.

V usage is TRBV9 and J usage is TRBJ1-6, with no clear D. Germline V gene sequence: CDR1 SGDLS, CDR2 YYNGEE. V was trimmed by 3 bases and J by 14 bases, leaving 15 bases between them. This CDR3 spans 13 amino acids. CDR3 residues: CASSEAPRQALHF. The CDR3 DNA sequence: TGTGCCAGCAGCGAAGCCCCAAGGCAGGCCCTCCACTTT.

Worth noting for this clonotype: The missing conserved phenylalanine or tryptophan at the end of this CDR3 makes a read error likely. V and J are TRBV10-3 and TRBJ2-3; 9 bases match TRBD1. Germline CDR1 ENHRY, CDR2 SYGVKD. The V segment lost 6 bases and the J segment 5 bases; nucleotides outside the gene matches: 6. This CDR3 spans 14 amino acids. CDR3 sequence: CAISPQGARDTQYC. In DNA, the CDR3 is TGTGCCATCAGCCCACAGGGGGCTCGAGATACGCAGTATTGT.

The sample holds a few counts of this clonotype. The CDR3 loop is CASSMEGQGVYEQYF. CDR3 coding DNA: TGTGCCAGTAGTATGGAGGGGCAGGGAGTCTACGAGCAGTACTTC. The J gene is TRBJ2-7, the V gene TRBV19, with D possibly TRBD2 on 6 matching bases. The germline CDR1 and CDR2 sequences are LNHDA and SQIVND (reference sequence). The CDR3 is 15 residues long. Trimming shortened V by 3 bases and J by 3 bases, and 15 bases separated the two germline ends.

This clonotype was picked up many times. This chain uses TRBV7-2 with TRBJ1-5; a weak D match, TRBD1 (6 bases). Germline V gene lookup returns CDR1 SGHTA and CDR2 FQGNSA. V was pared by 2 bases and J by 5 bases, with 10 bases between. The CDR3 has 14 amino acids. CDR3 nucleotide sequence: TGTGCCAGCAGCTTAAGACAGGCAGATCAGCCCCAGCATTTT. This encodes CASSLRQADQPQHF.

CDR3 DNA sequence: TGCGCCAGCAGCTTGGGACCTAGCGGGGCGGGTGGAGAGACCCAGTACTTC. It specifies CASSLGPSGAGGETQYF. V is TRBV5-1 and J is TRBJ2-5, with 9 bases matching TRBD2. The germline V gene encodes CDR1 SGHRS and CDR2 YFSETQ. CDR3 length equals 17 residues. Germline trimming cut 0 bases from V and 4 bases from J; bases unmatched to any gene: 10.

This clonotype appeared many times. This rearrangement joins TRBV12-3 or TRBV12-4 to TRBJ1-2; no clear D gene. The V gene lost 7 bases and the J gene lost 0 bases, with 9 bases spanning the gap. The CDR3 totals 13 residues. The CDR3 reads CASTKRANYGYTF. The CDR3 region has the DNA TGTGCCAGCACCAAAAGGGCTAACTATGGCTACACCTTC.

The CDR3 spells CASSWSPGHEGSEQYF. CDR3 coding DNA: TGCGCCAGCAGCTGGTCCCCGGGACATGAGGGATCCGAGCAGTACTTC. The chain joins TRBV5-1 to TRBJ2-7; possibly TRBD1 for D (6 bases). V lost 3 bases to trimming and J lost 6 bases, with 22 bases between them. CDR3 size: 16 residues. Germline CDR1 reads SGHRS; CDR2 reads YFSETQ. The whole variable domain, filled in from reference TRBV5-1 and TRBJ2-7, reads KAGVTQTPRYLIKTRGQQVTLSCSPISGHRSVSWYQQTPGQGLQFLFEYFSETQRNKGNFPGRFSGRQFSNSRSEMNVSTLELGDSALYLCASSWSPGHEGSEQYFGPGTRLTVT.

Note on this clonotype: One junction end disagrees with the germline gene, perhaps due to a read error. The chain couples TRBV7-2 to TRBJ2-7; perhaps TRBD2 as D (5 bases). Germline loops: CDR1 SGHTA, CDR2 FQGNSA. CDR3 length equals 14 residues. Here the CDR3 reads CASSLVAQRYEQDF. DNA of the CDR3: TGCGCCAGCAGCTTGGTTGCCCAGCGGTACGAGCAGGATTTC.

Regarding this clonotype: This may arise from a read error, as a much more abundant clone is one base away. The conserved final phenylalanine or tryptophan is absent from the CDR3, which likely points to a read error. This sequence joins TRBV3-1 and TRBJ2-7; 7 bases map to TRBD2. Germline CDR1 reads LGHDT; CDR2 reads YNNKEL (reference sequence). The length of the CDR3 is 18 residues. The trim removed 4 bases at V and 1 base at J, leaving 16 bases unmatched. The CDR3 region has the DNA TGTGCCAGCAGCCTCAGACTAGCTGGCCGGGGGAGATCCTACGAGCAGTACCTC. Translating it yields CASSLRLAGRGRSYEQYL.

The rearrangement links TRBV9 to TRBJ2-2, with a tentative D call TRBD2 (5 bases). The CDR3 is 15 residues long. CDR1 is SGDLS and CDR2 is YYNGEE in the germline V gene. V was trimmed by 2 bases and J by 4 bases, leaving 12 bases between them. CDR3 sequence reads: CASSVAGQRTGELFF. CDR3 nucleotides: TGTGCCAGCAGCGTGGCGGGTCAACGCACCGGGGAGCTGTTTTTT.

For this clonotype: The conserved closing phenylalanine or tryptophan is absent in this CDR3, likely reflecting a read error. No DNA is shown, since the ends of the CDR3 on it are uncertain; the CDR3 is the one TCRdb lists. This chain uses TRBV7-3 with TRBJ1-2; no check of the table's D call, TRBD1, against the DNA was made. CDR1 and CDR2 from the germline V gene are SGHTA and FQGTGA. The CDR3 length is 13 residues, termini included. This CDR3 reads CASSVAPLADSTD.

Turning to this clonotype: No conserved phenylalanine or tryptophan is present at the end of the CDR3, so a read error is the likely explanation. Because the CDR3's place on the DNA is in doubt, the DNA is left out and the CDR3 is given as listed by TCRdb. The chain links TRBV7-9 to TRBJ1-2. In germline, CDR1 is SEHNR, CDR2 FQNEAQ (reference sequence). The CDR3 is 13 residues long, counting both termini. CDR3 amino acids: CASSRRRSDAEKI.